The 4 T cell receptor beta chains listed next were all sequenced from one sample in a study of blood T cell repertoires in COVID-19. Repertoires were generated with immunoSEQ multiplex PCR, while TCRdb's copy carries only in-frame clones and drops some. The repertoire includes 250,000 to 350,000 clones, about 88% of them detected once, and roughly 1.5% sits in the top ten. The sample comprised peripheral blood. These TCRs come from a human donor with COVID-19, enrolled during active disease. The donor label of this sample is uncertain.

This chain uses TRBV7-8 with TRBJ1-2; TRBD1 is a possible D gene (5 bases). The V end was cut by 1 base, the J end by 6 bases, with 15 bases between. This CDR3 region has 15 residues. Germline V CDR1 and CDR2: SGHVS, FQNEAQ. CDR3 region: CASSLVFRGKNGYTF. CDR3 in DNA: TGTGCCAGCAGCTTAGTATTCCGGGGGAAGAATGGCTACACCTTC.

J is TRBJ2-7 and V is TRBV21-1; whether TRBD2, the table's D call, matches the DNA was not checked. TRBV21-1 is tagged as a pseudogene. There are 17 residues in the CDR3. CDR3 nucleotides: TGTGCCAGCAGCAAAAAGGGAGCGGGAGGTATCCGCTACGAGCAGTACTTC. Protein sequence: CASSKKGAGGIRYEQYF.

The rearrangement joins TRBV2 to TRBJ2-7; tentatively, D is TRBD2 (6 bases). Trimming shortened V by 8 bases and J by 6 bases, and 14 bases separated the two germline ends. Germline CDR1 is SNHLY and CDR2 is FYNNEI. This CDR3 has 12 residues. In DNA, the CDR3 is TGTGCCAGCTGGTGGAGGGTAAGCGAGCAGTACTTC. It is translated as CASWWRVSEQYF. Full variable domain (remainder filled in from reference TRBV2 and TRBJ2-7): EPEVTQTPSHQVTQMGQEVILRCVPISNHLYFYWYRQILGQKVEFLVSFYNNEISEKSEIFDDQFSVERPDGSNFTLKIRSTKLEDSAMYFCASWWRVSEQYFGPGTRLTVT.

The chain has TRBV21-1 and TRBJ2-3; TRBD2 is the table's D call, not checked against the DNA. TRBV21-1 is a pseudogene. CDR3 length: 18 amino acids. CDR3 region: CASSKEGNSGDPTDTQYF. CDR3 coding DNA: TGTGCCAGCAGCAAAGAAGGAAACTCGGGGGACCCTACAGATACGCAGTATTTT.